One and the same sample provided the 28 T cell receptor beta chains below, sequenced in a study of cytomegalovirus exposure and HLA in healthy donors. Vbeta (60) and Jbeta (13) primers were used in the PCR. Measured with immunoSEQ multiplex PCR; TCRdb has only the in-frame clones, and not every one. This sample yields 90,000 to 120,000 clones, of which 81% are seen a single time; about 2.2% belongs to the top ten. Sequencing used PBMCs. The receptors originated from a man aged 30 to 45 in good health and CMV-seronegative.

The chain joins TRBV5-1 to TRBJ1-4, with D perhaps TRBD1 (6 bases). CDR1 is SGHRS and CDR2 is YFSETQ in the germline V gene. This CDR3 has 15 amino acids. Trimming cost V 4 bases and J 5 bases, with 15 bases left between them. The DNA of the CDR3 is TGCGCCAGCAGCGCCTCCGGGACACCGAATGAAAAACTGTTTTTT. Its protein product is CASSASGTPNEKLFF.

The V and J genes are TRBV7-9 and TRBJ2-7; 7 bases are a match to TRBD2. V trimming: 3 bases; J trimming: 6 bases; junction bases outside the gene matches: 5. The V gene's germline CDR1 is SEHNR and CDR2 FQNEAQ (reference sequence). CDR3 length: 13 amino acids. The CDR3 region is CASSLGGLGEQYF. In DNA form, the CDR3 reads TGTGCCAGCAGCTTGGGGGGGTTGGGCGAGCAGTACTTC.

This chain connects TRBV6-1 to TRBJ2-7; 10 nucleotides agree with TRBD1. This CDR3 has 14 residues. The junction had 8 bases not matched to a gene; V was cut back by 6 bases and J by 6 bases. The germline V gene encodes CDR1 MNHNS and CDR2 SASEGT. The CDR3 bases are TGTGCCAGCAGAACCGGGACAGGGGCGGGCGAGCAGTACTTC. Its translation: CASRTGTGAGEQYF.

The V gene is TRBV29-1, the J gene TRBJ2-5; the match to TRBD2 covers 11 bases. CDR1 and CDR2 from the germline V gene are SQVTM and ANQGSEA. The V gene end was trimmed by 4 bases and the J gene end by 4 bases; junction bases not matched to a gene: 5. CDR3 length: 14 residues. The CDR3 coding sequence is TGCAGCGTTGTGACTAGCGGGGTGCTAGAGACCCAGTACTTC. Amino acids: CSVVTSGVLETQYF.

In its sample, this clone was seen a few times. This CDR3 reads CASRNKGSYNSPLHF. The CDR3 DNA follows: TGTGCCAGCAGGAACAAGGGGTCCTATAATTCACCCCTCCACTTT. The gene calls are TRBV6-1 and TRBJ1-6; perhaps TRBD1 as D (5 bases). Germline V gene data show CDR1 as MNHNS and CDR2 as SASEGT. The CDR3 runs 15 residues. V lost 6 bases to trimming and J lost 1 base, with 10 bases between them.

The chain links TRBV30 to TRBJ1-2; D uncertain. Germline lookup yields CDR1 GTSNPN and CDR2 SVGIG (reference sequence). The CDR3 consists of 13 residues. Trimming shortened V by 2 bases and J by 4 bases, and 11 bases separated the two germline ends. CDR3 in amino acids: CAWSLSGPYGYTF. The CDR3 DNA reads TGTGCCTGGAGTCTCTCTGGCCCCTATGGCTACACCTTC.

The V call is TRBV29-1, the J call TRBJ2-1; tentative D call: TRBD2 (6 bases). Germline-derived CDR1 and CDR2 are SQVTM and ANQGSEA. There are 12 residues in the CDR3. V was trimmed by 0 bases and J by 9 bases, leaving 9 bases between them. The CDR3 is CSVEDLGSEQFF. The DNA of the CDR3 is TGCAGCGTTGAAGATCTCGGGAGTGAGCAGTTCTTC.

This chain joins TRBV6-1 and TRBJ2-2, with D tentatively TRBD1 (5 bases). The germline V and J ends were trimmed by 6 bases and 3 bases, with 11 bases remaining between them. The length of the CDR3 is 14 residues. Germline V lookup: CDR1 MNHNS, CDR2 SASEGT. The CDR3 region has the DNA TGTGCCAGCAGGCAAAGGGGATACACCGGGGAGCTGTTTTTT. Translating gives CASRQRGYTGELFF.

The rearrangement uses TRBV30 and TRBJ1-1; D is undetermined. Between the trimmed V and J ends, which lost 0 bases and 0 bases, there was a span of 5 bases. The CDR3 loop spans 13 amino acids. Germline CDR1 GTSNPN, CDR2 SVGIG (reference sequence). In DNA form, the CDR3 reads TGTGCCTGGAGTGTGGGCATGAACACTGAAGCTTTCTTT. Its translation is CAWSVGMNTEAFF.

The chain carries TRBV18 and TRBJ2-5, with 9 bases that match TRBD2. The germline V gene has CDR1 KGHSH and CDR2 LQKENI. V shed 3 bases, J shed 5 bases, and the junction held 4 bases outside the gene matches. The CDR3 is 14 amino acids. The CDR3 sequence: CASSPGLAGETQYF. In DNA form, the CDR3 reads TGTGCCAGCTCACCCGGGCTAGCGGGGGAGACCCAGTACTTC. Filled out from reference TRBV18 and TRBJ2-5, the complete variable domain reads NAGVMQNPRHLVRRRGQEARLRCSPMKGHSHVYWYRQLPEEGLKFMVYLQKENIIDESGMPKERFSAEFPKEGPSILRIQQVVRGDSAAYFCASSPGLAGETQYFGPGTRLLVL.

V is TRBV4-1 and J is TRBJ2-5; TRBD2 matches at 10 bases. The CDR3 covers 16 residues. The germline gives CDR1 MGHRA, CDR2 YSYEKL. The V and J ends lost 1 base and 3 bases, in that order; junction bases with no gene match: 5. The CDR3 spells CASSQVGLAGEETQYF. The CDR3 DNA is TGCGCCAGCAGCCAAGTAGGGCTAGCGGGAGAAGAGACCCAGTACTTC.

This clone was recorded only once. This sequence joins TRBV7-2 and TRBJ1-1; D remains ambiguous. The CDR3 length is 14 residues. V was shortened by 3 bases and J by 1 base, with 9 bases between the two germline ends. Looked up from germline, CDR1 is SGHTA and CDR2 is FQGNSA. The CDR3 sequence: CASSFRVPNTEAFF. The CDR3 bases are TGTGCCAGCAGCTTCCGGGTGCCGAACACTGAAGCTTTCTTT.

This clone has a handful of counts. This chain uses TRBV6-1 with TRBJ1-1; D call uncertain. CDR3 length equals 13 residues. Germline CDR1 and CDR2: MNHNS and SASEGT. V was shortened by 6 bases and J by 3 bases, with 11 bases between the two germline ends. Here the CDR3 reads CASRRRGDTEAFF. The CDR3 nucleotides read TGTGCCAGCAGGCGGAGAGGAGACACTGAAGCTTTCTTT.

The V gene is TRBV4-1, the J gene TRBJ2-2, with a weak D call TRBD2 (5 bases). Trimming shortened V by 4 bases and J by 1 base, and 13 bases separated the two germline ends. The CDR3 covers 16 residues. Germline assignment: CDR1 MGHRA and CDR2 YSYEKL. CDR3 protein: CASSPPGVMNTGELFF. In DNA, the CDR3 is TGCGCCAGCAGCCCCCCCGGGGTGATGAACACCGGGGAGCTGTTTTTT.

The gene calls are TRBV6-5 and TRBJ1-2; D is ambiguous. Germline CDR1 is MNHEY and CDR2 is SVGAGI. This CDR3 region has 14 residues. The V gene lost 2 bases and the J gene lost 8 bases, with 15 bases spanning the gap. The CDR3 DNA reads as TGTGCCAGCAGTTACGGGATGGGCCGCGGGGGCTACACCTTC. Encoded protein: CASSYGMGRGGYTF.

This chain links TRBV7-9 with TRBJ1-2; D is unresolved. This CDR3 is built from 14 residues. With 4 bases removed from V and 1 base from J, the gap between germline ends came to 10 bases. Germline V gives CDR1 SEHNR, CDR2 FQNEAQ (reference sequence). The CDR3 DNA is TGTGCCAGCAGCTCCGTCACAGTTAACTATGGCTACACCTTC. This translates into CASSSVTVNYGYTF.

The J gene is TRBJ2-7, the V gene TRBV4-1, with no clear D. Per germline, CDR1 MGHRA and CDR2 YSYEKL. The V gene lost 2 bases and the J gene lost 0 bases, with 11 bases spanning the gap. The CDR3 runs to 15 residues. CDR3 nucleotides: TGCGCCAGCAGCCAATTTGTAGCAGCCTCCTACGAGCAGTACTTC. Translated, it gives CASSQFVAASYEQYF.

This rearrangement joins TRBV18 to TRBJ1-5; 8 bases are a match to TRBD1. CDR1 and CDR2 from the germline V gene are KGHSH and LQKENI. Unmatched junction bases numbered 9, after V lost 6 bases and J lost 2 bases. This CDR3 region has 16 residues. DNA for the CDR3: TGTGCCAGCTCGTTGGACAGGGTCCTTGGCAATCAGCCCCAGCATTTT. This sequence encodes CASSLDRVLGNQPQHF.

V gene TRBV9 combines with J gene TRBJ2-2, with 9 bases that match TRBD1. The V segment lost 4 bases and the J segment 4 bases; nucleotides outside the gene matches: 5. CDR3 length: 15 amino acids. The germline V gene encodes CDR1 SGDLS and CDR2 YYNGEE. The CDR3 reads CASSPTDRGTGELFF. The CDR3 nucleotides read TGTGCCAGCAGCCCTACGGACAGGGGCACCGGGGAGCTGTTTTTT.

The chain uses TRBV2 and TRBJ2-7; TRBD2 aligns across 10 bases. Germline assignment: CDR1 SNHLY and CDR2 FYNNEI. The CDR3 extends over 15 amino acids. J gave up 2 bases and V 7 bases, and 8 bases lay outside the gene matches. The CDR3 DNA reads as TGTGCCAGCAATGGGAGAAGCGGGGGGGCCTACGAGCAGTACTTC. It encodes CASNGRSGGAYEQYF.

The J gene is TRBJ1-2, the V gene TRBV5-6; 8 bases fit TRBD1. The germline V gene encodes CDR1 SGHDT and CDR2 YYEEEE. The CDR3 runs 19 residues. V gave up 4 bases and J gave up 0 bases; unmatched junction bases: 17. Here the CDR3 reads CASSTGLTRGLGANYGYTF. The CDR3 nucleotides read TGTGCCAGCAGCACAGGTTTAACCAGGGGGCTGGGAGCTAACTATGGCTACACCTTC. The full variable domain, with the rest looked up from reference TRBV5-6 and TRBJ1-2, is DAGVTQSPTHLIKTRGQQVTLRCSPKSGHDTVSWYQQALGQGPQFIFQYYEEEERQRGNFPDRFSGHQFPNYSSELNVNALLLGDSALYLCASSTGLTRGLGANYGYTFGSGTRLTVV.

The V call is TRBV10-1, the J call TRBJ2-1; possibly TRBD2 for D (5 bases). Germline values: CDR1 WNHNN, CDR2 SYGVQD (reference sequence). CDR3 length: 14 residues. Trimming cost V 0 bases and J 8 bases, with 11 bases left between them. The CDR3 reads CASSESGEVHEQFF. CDR3 sequence (DNA): TGCGCCAGCAGTGAGTCCGGGGAAGTCCATGAGCAGTTCTTC.

This chain connects TRBV28 to TRBJ1-5; tentatively, D is TRBD1 (5 bases). CDR1 is MDHEN, CDR2 SYDVKM, per germline. With 7 bases removed from V and 1 base from J, the gap between germline ends came to 17 bases. The length of the CDR3 is 16 residues. In DNA form, the CDR3 reads TGTGCCAGCAAGGAAAGGGGCAGGCTAAGCAATCAGCCCCAGCATTTT. Translated, it gives CASKERGRLSNQPQHF. Combining the CDR3 with reference TRBV28 and TRBJ1-5 gives the whole variable domain DVKVTQSSRYLVKRTGEKVFLECVQDMDHENMFWYRQDPGLGLRLIYFSYDVKMKEKGDIPEGYSVSREKKERFSLILESASTNQTSMYLCASKERGRLSNQPQHFGDGTRLSIL.

This chain joins TRBV7-9 and TRBJ2-2, with TRBD2 matching over 8 bases. Germline values: CDR1 SEHNR, CDR2 FQNEAQ (reference sequence). CDR3 length equals 15 residues. With 5 bases clipped from V and 4 bases from J, the junction kept 6 bases outside the gene matches. The CDR3 DNA reads TGTGCCAGCAGCCGGACTAGCTCGGTCACCGGGGAGCTGTTTTTT. It is translated as CASSRTSSVTGELFF.

This clone is a singleton in its sample. The genes are TRBV5-1 and TRBJ2-7; 9 bases agree with TRBD1. J gave up 3 bases and V 4 bases, and 11 bases lay outside the gene matches. CDR1 is SGHRS, CDR2 YFSETQ, per germline. This CDR3 comprises 16 residues. For the CDR3, the DNA is TGCGCCAGCAGCGGGAAACAGGGGGCTAGTCTCTACGAGCAGTACTTC. This encodes CASSGKQGASLYEQYF.

A single count supports this clone. The chain joins TRBV6-1 to TRBJ1-4; D uncertain. Looked up from germline, CDR1 is MNHNS and CDR2 is SASEGT. V gave up 6 bases and J gave up 4 bases, with 12 bases separating them. The CDR3 covers 14 residues. The CDR3 bases are TGTGCCAGCAGCTTACACGCCAATAATGAAAAACTGTTTTTT. Translation: CASSLHANNEKLFF.

This chain connects TRBV11-2 to TRBJ2-5; a weak D match, TRBD2 (6 bases). Trimming took off 4 bases at V and 5 bases at J, with 20 bases between the two ends. CDR3 length: 16 amino acids. Per the germline V gene, CDR1 is SGHAT and CDR2 is FQNNGV. The CDR3: CASSSATGLPRETQYF. In DNA form, the CDR3 reads TGTGCCAGCAGCTCAGCCACGGGACTCCCTCGGGAGACCCAGTACTTC.

This sequence joins TRBV15 and TRBJ1-2, with 7 bases aligning to TRBD1. The V segment lost 3 bases and the J segment 8 bases; nucleotides outside the gene matches: 9. The CDR3 consists of 14 residues. Looked up from germline, CDR1 is LNHNV and CDR2 is YYDKDF (reference sequence). CDR3 in amino acids: CATSSYRGGEGYTF. The CDR3 DNA reads as TGTGCCACCAGCAGTTACAGGGGCGGGGAGGGCTACACCTTC.